This TCR beta chain was sequenced during a study of blood T cell repertoires in COVID-19. Overall study context: Samples taken during acute and convalescent COVID-19 were collected in the United States, Italy and Spain. T cells, B-cell-depleted T cells, or PBMCs provided the cDNA or gDNA that served as material.

Trimming took 9 bases from V and 3 from J, leaving 16 bases between them. This CDR3 comprises 14 residues. The germline gives CDR1 LNHDA, CDR2 SQIVND (reference sequence). Original handling: Estimation of nucleated cell counts was performed using reference gene primer amplification. The data were produced by immunoSEQ multiplex PCR, yet TCRdb's version contains in-frame clones alone and is incomplete. V, J and clone size are taken as reported in that table, and D and trimming were inferred from the DNA itself. Seen here are approximately 80,000 clones, about 73% observed once, and the top ten hold approximately 5.8%.

The sequence was collected from a man between 50 and 59 years old with active or convalescent COVID-19. The V gene is TRBV19, the J gene TRBJ2-3; tentative D call: TRBD2 (5 bases). Sequencing input: peripheral blood. The CDR3 region is CASSEPRGTDTQYF. DNA for the CDR3: TGTGCCAGCAGTGAGCCTCGAGGGACAGATACGCAGTATTTT.